The 19 T cell receptor beta chains below all came from one sample that was sequenced in a study of early T cells in non-severe SARS-CoV-2 infection (dated by TCRdb to about 2021). Library method: 5' RACE. Data came from a NextSeq 500. Using fastp trimming at Q25 and MiXCR clonotype assembly, TCRdb reanalyzed the public sequencing data and kept in-frame beta chains. Rows merge per CDR3 protein into single entries with the most common DNA and genes. Here the sample has fewer than 40,000 distinct CDR3 sequences; approximately 6.1% occur a single time. The ten largest clones capture about 5.1% of the sample. Specimen: whole blood. All receptors come from an adult who was a healthcare worker with PCR-confirmed SARS-CoV-2 infection or an uninfected control (not recorded which).

This clonotype was picked up many times. The chain combines TRBV12-3 or TRBV12-4 with TRBJ2-1, with D perhaps given as TRBD1 or TRBD2 (5 bases each). This CDR3 contains 15 residues. V lost 8 bases and J 4 bases, leaving 18 bases between the germline ends. The CDR3 spells CASLPGLKFYNEQFF. CDR3 sequence (DNA): TGTGCCAGCCTCCCGGGGCTGAAGTTTTACAATGAGCAGTTCTTC.

This clonotype was seen at least ten times. This chain uses TRBV7-2 with TRBJ1-5; D possibly corresponds to TRBD1 (5 bases). The CDR3 length is 15 residues. CDR1 and CDR2 (germline): SGHTA, FQGNSA. V was trimmed by 5 bases and J by 4 bases, leaving 15 bases between them. The CDR3 DNA follows: TGTGCCAGCAGCGTGGGACTCGGGGGTAATCAGCCCCAGCATTTT. It specifies CASSVGLGGNQPQHF.

Ten or more counts support this clonotype. This chain joins TRBV7-2 and TRBJ2-7, with 8 bases that match TRBD2. The trim removed 1 base at V and 3 bases at J, leaving 11 bases unmatched. The germline CDR1 and CDR2 sequences are SGHTA and FQGNSA. This CDR3 has 17 amino acids. CDR3 nucleotides: TGTGCCAGCAGCTTAGTGGGGGCGGCGGGAGGCAACTACGAGCAGTACTTC. This translates into CASSLVGAAGGNYEQYF.

The gene calls are TRBV29-1 and TRBJ2-7; D could derive from TRBD1 or TRBD2 (5 bases each). This CDR3 is built from 15 residues. V lost 3 bases to trimming and J lost 1 base, with 16 bases between them. Germline V gene lookup returns CDR1 SQVTM and CDR2 ANQGSEA. DNA for the CDR3: TGCAGCGTTGAGAGGGAAGGGGTCCAGTCCTACGAGCAGTACTTC. Translation: CSVEREGVQSYEQYF.

The CDR3 DNA reads as TGTGCCAGCAGCTTAGAAATCGCGAACACCGGGGAGCTGTTTTTT. Protein product: CASSLEIANTGELFF. The chain combines TRBV7-8 with TRBJ2-2; no clear D gene. V was shortened by 1 base and J by 0 bases, with 6 bases between the two germline ends. The CDR3 has 15 amino acids. The V gene's germline CDR1 is SGHVS and CDR2 FQNEAQ.

In this sample, this clonotype turned up many times. This sequence joins TRBV30 and TRBJ2-7; 14 bases map to TRBD2. Germline V gene sequence: CDR1 GTSNPN, CDR2 SVGIG (reference sequence). Unmatched junction bases numbered 3, after V lost 3 bases and J lost 2 bases. The CDR3 is 15 amino acids. The CDR3 DNA reads as TGTGCCTGGAGCGGACTAGCGGGAGGAACCTACGAGCAGTACTTC. Its protein product is CAWSGLAGGTYEQYF.

At least ten counts were recorded for this clonotype. The J gene is TRBJ2-5, the V gene TRBV18; D is possibly TRBD2 (6 bases). The germline V gene has CDR1 KGHSH and CDR2 LQKENI. The CDR3 contains 18 residues. Between the trimmed V and J ends, which lost 2 bases and 0 bases, there was a span of 19 bases. The CDR3 loop reads CASSPKAVGAGHQETQYF. The CDR3 DNA follows: TGTGCCAGCTCACCAAAGGCGGTGGGAGCGGGCCACCAAGAGACCCAGTACTTC.

At least ten counts were recorded for this clonotype. The CDR3: CASTTSGIGGELFF. The CDR3 DNA follows: TGTGCCAGTACTACTAGCGGGATCGGCGGGGAGCTGTTTTTT. This rearrangement joins TRBV19 to TRBJ2-2; 10 bases fit TRBD2. This CDR3 is 14 amino acids long. V was pared by 7 bases and J by 7 bases, with 6 bases of the junction left unmatched. Germline CDR1 reads LNHDA; CDR2 reads SQIVND (reference sequence).

Concerning this clonotype itself: This may come from a read error, since a much larger clone is one base off. The rearrangement uses TRBV9 and TRBJ2-7, with D unresolved. The CDR3 has 14 amino acids. Germline V gene lookup returns CDR1 SGDLS and CDR2 YYNGEE. In DNA form, the CDR3 reads TGTGCCAGCAGCGAGGGCCTAATAGGCTACGAGCAGCACTTC. Translated: CASSEGLIGYEQHF.

This clonotype was observed a few times. This rearrangement joins TRBV4-1 to TRBJ2-5, with 9 bases fitting TRBD2. CDR1 and CDR2 (germline): MGHRA, YSYEKL. The CDR3 is 16 amino acids. Trimming at V came to 1 base and at J to 8 bases, leaving 11 bases not matched to a gene. In DNA form, the CDR3 reads TGCGCCAGCAGCCAAGGCTCGCGGGAGGGCGGCAACACCCAGTACTTC. Translated, it gives CASSQGSREGGNTQYF.

This clonotype was counted at least ten times. This chain joins TRBV5-1 and TRBJ2-7; 8 positions match TRBD2. The CDR3 length is 15 residues. In germline, CDR1 is SGHRS, CDR2 YFSETQ. With V trimmed by 4 bases and J by 2 bases, 8 bases remained unmatched. The CDR3 DNA follows: TGCGCCAGCAGCACTGAGCGGGAGAACCCCTACGAGCAGTACTTC. Its protein is CASSTERENPYEQYF.

This clonotype was observed many times. This chain joins TRBV20-1 and TRBJ2-7, with D unclear. The CDR3 has 10 amino acids. V lost 5 bases and J 7 bases, leaving 9 bases between the germline ends. Germline V CDR1 and CDR2: DFQATT, SNEGSKA (reference sequence). In nucleotides, the CDR3 is TGCAGTGCTGGCGAATGGGAGCAGTACTTC. It codes for CSAGEWEQYF.

This clonotype was observed a handful of times. This chain uses TRBV6-6 with TRBJ2-1; 7 bases agree with TRBD2. This CDR3 has 15 residues. Losses at the gene ends were 2 bases for V and 2 bases for J; bases not matched to a gene: 3. Germline values: CDR1 MNHNY, CDR2 SVGAGI (reference sequence). This CDR3 is CASSYPAGPYNEQFF. Here the CDR3 DNA reads TGTGCCAGCAGTTACCCAGCGGGACCCTACAATGAGCAGTTCTTC.

In its sample, this clonotype was seen many times. The chain is built from TRBV18 and TRBJ2-5; D ambiguous. CDR3 length equals 14 residues. V gave up 0 bases and J gave up 1 base, with 6 bases separating them. Germline CDR1 is KGHSH and CDR2 is LQKENI. The CDR3 reads CASSPPGSQETQYF. CDR3 sequence (DNA): TGTGCCAGCTCACCACCAGGCAGCCAAGAGACCCAGTACTTC. Filled out from reference TRBV18 and TRBJ2-5, the complete variable domain reads NAGVMQNPRHLVRRRGQEARLRCSPMKGHSHVYWYRQLPEEGLKFMVYLQKENIIDESGMPKERFSAEFPKEGPSILRIQQVVRGDSAAYFCASSPPGSQETQYFGPGTRLLVL.

About this clonotype itself: Since a much larger clone is just one base distant, this may be a read error. The chain is built from TRBV10-3 and TRBJ2-1, with D perhaps matching TRBD1 or TRBD2 (5 bases each). Germline V gene data show CDR1 as ENHRY and CDR2 as SYGVKD. V gave up 6 bases and J gave up 9 bases, with 12 bases separating them. This CDR3 has 12 amino acids. The CDR3 reads CAISGTDFEQFF. The DNA of the CDR3 is TGTGCCATCAGCGGGACGGACTTTGAGCAGTTCTTC.

This clonotype was counted between two and nine times. The genes are TRBV7-2 and TRBJ2-3; the match to TRBD1 covers 7 bases. V lost 5 bases and J lost 4; bases outside the gene matches: 9. Germline CDR1 is SGHTA and CDR2 is FQGNSA. CDR3 length equals 15 residues. DNA of the CDR3: TGTGCCAGCAGCGCCCAGACAGGGACCCCAGATACGCAGTATTTT. Translation gives CASSAQTGTPDTQYF.

As concerns this clonotype: A much larger clone differs by one base, so this may be a read error. The CDR3 DNA reads as TGTGCCGGCAGTTTGTTGCCGGCCAGCCAAGAGACCCAGTACTTC. Translation: CAGSLLPASQETQYF. The gene calls are TRBV27 and TRBJ2-5, with unresolved D. The germline CDR1 and CDR2 sequences are MNHEY and SMNVEV (reference sequence). This CDR3 spans 15 amino acids.

This chain joins TRBV28 and TRBJ2-1; 9 nucleotides match TRBD1. This CDR3 comprises 13 residues. Germline CDR1 and CDR2: MDHEN and SYDVKM. The trim removed 8 bases at V and 1 base at J, leaving 0 bases unmatched. CDR3 in amino acids: CASGQGSYNEQFF. CDR3 nucleotide sequence: TGTGCCAGCGGACAGGGGTCCTACAATGAGCAGTTCTTC.

This clonotype was recorded at least ten times. The J gene is TRBJ2-7, the V gene TRBV6-5, with TRBD1 matching over 7 bases. The CDR3 covers 14 residues. In germline, CDR1 is MNHEY, CDR2 SVGAGI. The J segment lost 5 bases and the V segment lost 4 bases, leaving 8 bases of the junction unmatched. Written as DNA, the CDR3 is TGTGCCAGCAGTTTAAGGGGGCGCCCCCACGAGCAGTACTTC. Translation gives CASSLRGRPHEQYF.